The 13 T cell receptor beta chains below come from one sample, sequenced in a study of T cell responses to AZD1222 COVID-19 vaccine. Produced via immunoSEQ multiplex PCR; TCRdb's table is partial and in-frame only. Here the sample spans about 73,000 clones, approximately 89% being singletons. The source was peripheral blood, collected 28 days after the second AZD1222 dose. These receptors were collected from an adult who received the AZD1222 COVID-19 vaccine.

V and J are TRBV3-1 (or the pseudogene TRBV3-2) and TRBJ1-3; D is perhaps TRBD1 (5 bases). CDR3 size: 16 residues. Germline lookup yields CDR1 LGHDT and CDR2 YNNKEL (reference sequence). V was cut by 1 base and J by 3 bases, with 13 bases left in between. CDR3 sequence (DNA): TGTGCCAGCAGCCAAGGGATGGGGGGGTATGGAAACACCATATATTTT. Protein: CASSQGMGGYGNTIYF.

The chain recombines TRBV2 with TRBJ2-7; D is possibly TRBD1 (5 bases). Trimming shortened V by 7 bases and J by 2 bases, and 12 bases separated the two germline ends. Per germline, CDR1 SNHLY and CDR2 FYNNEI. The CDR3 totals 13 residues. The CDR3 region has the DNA TGTGCCAGCATGGTCGCCAGGGCCTACGAGCAGTACTTC. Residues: CASMVARAYEQYF. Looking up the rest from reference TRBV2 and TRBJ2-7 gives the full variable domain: EPEVTQTPSHQVTQMGQEVILRCVPISNHLYFYWYRQILGQKVEFLVSFYNNEISEKSEIFDDQFSVERPDGSNFTLKIRSTKLEDSAMYFCASMVARAYEQYFGPGTRLTVT.

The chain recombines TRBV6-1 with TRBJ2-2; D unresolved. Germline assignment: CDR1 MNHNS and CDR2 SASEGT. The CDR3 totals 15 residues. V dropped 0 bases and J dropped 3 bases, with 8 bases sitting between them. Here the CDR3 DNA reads TGTGCCAGCAGTGAAGCGCTAGGTTACACCGGGGAGCTGTTTTTT. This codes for CASSEALGYTGELFF.

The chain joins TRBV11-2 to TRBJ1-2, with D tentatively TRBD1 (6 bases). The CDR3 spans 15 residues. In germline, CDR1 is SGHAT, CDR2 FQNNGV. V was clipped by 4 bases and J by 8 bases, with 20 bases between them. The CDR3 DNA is TGTGCCAGCAGCTCCCAACAGGGCCCTTTAAGGGGCTACACCTTC. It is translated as CASSSQQGPLRGYTF.

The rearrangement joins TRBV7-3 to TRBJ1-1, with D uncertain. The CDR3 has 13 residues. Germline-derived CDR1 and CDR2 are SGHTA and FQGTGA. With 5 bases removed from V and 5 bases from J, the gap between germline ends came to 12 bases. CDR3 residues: CASSKRAGTEAFF. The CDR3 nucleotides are TGTGCCAGCAGCAAACGGGCGGGTACTGAAGCTTTCTTT.

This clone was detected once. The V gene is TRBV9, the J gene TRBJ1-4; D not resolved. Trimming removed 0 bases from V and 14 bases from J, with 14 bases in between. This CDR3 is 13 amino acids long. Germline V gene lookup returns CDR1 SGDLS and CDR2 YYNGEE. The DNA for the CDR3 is TGTGCCAGCAGCGTAGTGGAAGGAGGTCGGCTGTTTTTT. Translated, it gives CASSVVEGGRLFF.

CDR3 bases: TGCGCCAGCAGCCAAAGTACAGCCTTAGGGTATGGCTACACCTTC. This gives the protein CASSQSTALGYGYTF. The chain employs TRBV4-1 and TRBJ1-2; D is undetermined. Trimming pared 2 bases from V and 5 bases from J, leaving 15 bases between. Per germline, CDR1 MGHRA and CDR2 YSYEKL. The CDR3 has 15 amino acids.

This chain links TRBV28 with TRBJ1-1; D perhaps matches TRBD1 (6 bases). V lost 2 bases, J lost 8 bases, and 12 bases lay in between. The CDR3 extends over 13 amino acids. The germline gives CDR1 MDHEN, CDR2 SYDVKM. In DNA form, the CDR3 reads TGTGCCAGCAGTTTAGTGGGGGGGCTAGAAGCTTTCTTT. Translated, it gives CASSLVGGLEAFF.

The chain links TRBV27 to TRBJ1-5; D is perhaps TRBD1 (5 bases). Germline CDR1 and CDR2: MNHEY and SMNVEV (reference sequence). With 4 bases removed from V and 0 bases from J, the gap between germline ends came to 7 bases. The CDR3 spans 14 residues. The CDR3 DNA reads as TGTGCCAGCAGTTCGACAGCTAGCAATCAGCCCCAGCATTTT. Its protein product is CASSSTASNQPQHF.

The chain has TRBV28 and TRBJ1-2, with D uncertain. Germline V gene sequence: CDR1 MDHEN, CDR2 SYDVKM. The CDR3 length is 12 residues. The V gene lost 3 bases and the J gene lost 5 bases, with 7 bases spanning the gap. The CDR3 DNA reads TGTGCCAGCAGTTTGACCGAGTATGGCTACACCTTC. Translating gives CASSLTEYGYTF.

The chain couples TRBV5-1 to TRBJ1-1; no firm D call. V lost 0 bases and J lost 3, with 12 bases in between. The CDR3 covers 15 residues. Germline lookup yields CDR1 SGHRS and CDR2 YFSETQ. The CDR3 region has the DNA TGCGCCAGCAGCTTGGGAACCGTTGTGCACACTGAAGCTTTCTTT. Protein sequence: CASSLGTVVHTEAFF.

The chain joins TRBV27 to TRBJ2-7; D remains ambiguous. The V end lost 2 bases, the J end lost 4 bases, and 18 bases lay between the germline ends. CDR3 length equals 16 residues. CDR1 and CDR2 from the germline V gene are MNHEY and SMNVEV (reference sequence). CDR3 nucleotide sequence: TGTGCCAGCAGTTTACTTGGCCCAAGTGGGCCGTACGAGCAGTACGTC. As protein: CASSLLGPSGPYEQYV.

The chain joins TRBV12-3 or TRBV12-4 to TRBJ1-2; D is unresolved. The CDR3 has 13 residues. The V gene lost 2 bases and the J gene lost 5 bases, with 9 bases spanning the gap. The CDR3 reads CASSLPTEYGYTF. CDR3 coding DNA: TGTGCCAGCAGTTTACCGACCGAATATGGCTACACCTTC.